This TCR beta chain was captured in a study of T cell responses to AZD1222 COVID-19 vaccine. Regarding this clone: What it binds is not known.

The study, taken as a whole, reports: Spike-specific TCR repertoires showed rising breadth and depth after two AZD1222 doses.

Profiled with immunoSEQ multiplex PCR; TCRdb holds only in-frame clones, not every one. The table has 250,000 to 300,000 clones, around 92% seen once. The V and J ends lost 1 base and 4 bases respectively, with 7 bases between them. Germline V CDR1 and CDR2: SGHTA, FQGNSA. The CDR3 has 13 amino acids. The chain links TRBV7-2 to TRBJ1-2; unclear D gene. The sequence was obtained from an adult who received the AZD1222 COVID-19 vaccine. The source material was peripheral blood, sampled 28 days after the second AZD1222 dose. The chain's CDR3 is CASSLDRVYGYTF. The CDR3, as DNA: TGTGCCAGCAGCTTAGACCGGGTCTATGGCTACACCTTC.